This TCR beta chain was recovered during a study of blood T cell repertoires in COVID-19. Method: immunoSEQ multiplex PCR; TCRdb's copy keeps in-frame clones and lacks some. The sample lists fewer than 700,000 clones, roughly 89% occurring once. Enrollment of patients from Seattle took place during active infection, with longitudinal follow-up. The TCR originated in a woman aged 45-65 years with COVID-19, enrolled during active disease. The sequenced sample was peripheral blood.

The CDR3 protein is CASRRDRGSYYGYTF. DNA for the CDR3: TGTGCCAGCAGGAGGGACAGGGGGTCGTACTATGGCTACACCTTC. V gene TRBV2 combines with J gene TRBJ1-2, with 11 bases that match TRBD1. The CDR3 sequence is 15 residues long. V trimming: 6 bases; J trimming: 3 bases; junction bases outside the gene matches: 6. CDR1 and CDR2 (germline): SNHLY, FYNNEI.